These 15 T cell receptor beta chains were all obtained from the same sample, sequenced in a study of T-cell memory formation after mild COVID-19. TCRdb used MiXCR to reprocess the 5' RACE reads, holding one entry per CDR3 protein. The data contain 410,000 or so distinct CDR3 sequences, 20% to 25% of them singletons. The specimen was PBMCs or a T cell subset sorted from them (not recorded which). These receptors all stem from an adult woman who had mild COVID-19 (a few samples of this study predate the infection). Cell type and time point are not known.

This clonotype was detected only a few times. The rearrangement links TRBV15 to TRBJ2-3, with D maybe TRBD1 (6 bases). Trimming shortened V by 0 bases and J by 5 bases, and 9 bases separated the two germline ends. The CDR3 is 14 amino acids. Germline CDR1 is LNHNV and CDR2 is YYDKDF (reference sequence). Written as DNA, the CDR3 is TGTGCCACCAGCAGAGACAGGGGCGGAGATACGCAGTATTTT. As protein: CATSRDRGGDTQYF.

The chain carries TRBV12-5 and TRBJ2-3; TRBD2 might be the D (5 bases). This CDR3 region has 14 residues. V shed 6 bases and J shed 3 bases, with 13 bases lying between them. Germline V gene sequence: CDR1 LGHNT, CDR2 FRNRAP. CDR3 nucleotides: TGTGCTAGTGGCCCTAGCCTCCAGACAGATACGCAGTATTTT. Encoded protein: CASGPSLQTDTQYF.

The rearrangement joins TRBV11-2 to TRBJ2-7, with a weak D call TRBD2 (5 bases). V gave up 8 bases and J gave up 2 bases, with 25 bases separating them. Per germline, CDR1 SGHAT and CDR2 FQNNGV. The CDR3 is 17 amino acids. CDR3 residues: CASPPDTGKYIPYEQYF. CDR3 nucleotide sequence: TGTGCCAGCCCCCCAGATACCGGGAAATATATTCCCTACGAGCAGTACTTC.

This clonotype was detected only a few times. This sequence joins TRBV20-1 and TRBJ2-2; 7 positions agree with TRBD2. The CDR3 extends over 15 amino acids. V gave up 6 bases and J gave up 1 base; unmatched junction bases: 8. CDR1 and CDR2 (germline): DFQATT, SNEGSKA (reference sequence). The CDR3 region is CSARGEGKNTGELFF. The CDR3 DNA sequence: TGCAGTGCCCGAGGGGAGGGAAAGAACACCGGGGAGCTGTTTTTT.

The CDR3 spells CASRGTAWTGGLTF. CDR3 sequence (DNA): TGTGCCAGCAGGGGGACCGCGTGGACAGGGGGCCTTACCTTC. The chain links TRBV6-2 or TRBV6-3 to TRBJ1-2, with TRBD1 matching 11 bases. From germline, CDR1 is MNHEY and CDR2 SVGEGT. The V and J ends lost 6 bases and 14 bases, in that order; junction bases with no gene match: 14. The CDR3 contains 14 residues.

The V gene is TRBV24-1, the J gene TRBJ2-1; the D gene is possibly TRBD1 (5 bases). This CDR3 is 11 amino acids long. Per the germline V gene, CDR1 is KGHDR and CDR2 is SFDVKD. The V end was cut by 3 bases, the J end by 13 bases, with 9 bases between. The CDR3 loop reads CATSDGAFQFF. CDR3 nucleotides: TGTGCCACCAGTGATGGGGCATTTCAGTTCTTC.

The rearrangement links TRBV4-2 to TRBJ1-1, with D unclear. Between the trimmed V and J ends, which lost 3 bases and 0 bases, there was a span of 17 bases. CDR3 size: 17 residues. Germline-derived CDR1 and CDR2 are LGHNA and YNFKEQ. CDR3 region: CASSHSDARALNTEAFF. The CDR3 DNA reads TGTGCCAGCAGCCACTCAGACGCCCGGGCCCTGAACACTGAAGCTTTCTTT.

Regarding this clonotype: At one end, the junction sequence differs from germline, possibly due to a read error. CDR3 in DNA: TGCGCCTCGTCTGAGGGCTTGGATCAACCCCAGCATTTT. Translating gives CASSEGLDQPQHF. The chain is built from TRBV5-1 and TRBJ1-5; D is uncertain. The CDR3 is 13 residues long. Germline V gene lookup returns CDR1 SGHRS and CDR2 YFSETQ.

The chain joins TRBV12-3 or TRBV12-4 to TRBJ1-2; no clear D gene. Between the trimmed V and J ends, which lost 8 bases and 4 bases, there was a span of 17 bases. This CDR3 spans 14 amino acids. CDR3 nucleotide sequence: TGTGCCAGCTCAGTTTCGAGGGCCATCTATGGCTACACCTTC. Translation gives CASSVSRAIYGYTF.

The rearrangement links TRBV7-2 to TRBJ1-2, with unresolved D. Germline-derived CDR1 and CDR2 are SGHTA and FQGNSA. The CDR3 totals 12 residues. Trimming took off 4 bases at V and 2 bases at J, with 5 bases between the two ends. The CDR3 protein is CASSYQNYGYTF. The CDR3 DNA follows: TGTGCCAGCAGCTACCAGAACTATGGCTACACCTTC.

This clonotype was counted a few times. CDR3 bases: TGTGCCAGCAGCTTAGTCTGGCAGGGGGGGAACATTCAGTACTTC. It specifies CASSLVWQGGNIQYF. V and J are TRBV7-9 and TRBJ2-4; D could derive from TRBD1 or TRBD2 (7 bases each). Per the germline V gene, CDR1 is SEHNR and CDR2 is FQNEAQ (reference sequence). V lost 1 base, J lost 7 bases, and 14 bases lay in between. The CDR3 has 15 residues. The full variable domain, with the rest looked up from reference TRBV7-9 and TRBJ2-4, is DTGVSQNPRHKITKRGQNVTFRCDPISEHNRLYWYRQTLGQGPEFLTYFQNEAQLEKSRLLSDRFSAERPKGSFSTLEIQRTEQGDSAMYLCASSLVWQGGNIQYFGAGTRLSVL.

The V call is TRBV20-1, the J call TRBJ2-4; TRBD2 matches at 8 bases. The CDR3 consists of 20 residues. Germline CDR1 and CDR2: DFQATT and SNEGSKA (reference sequence). Trimming removed 0 bases from V and 0 bases from J; junction bases left unmatched: 16. CDR3 region: CSARDSGGGRPFLAKNIQYF. The CDR3, as DNA: TGCAGTGCTAGAGATTCAGGAGGCGGGAGGCCTTTTCTAGCCAAAAACATTCAGTACTTC.

This clonotype was seen a handful of times. The chain uses TRBV25-1 and TRBJ1-1, with D uncertain. Trimming left V 4 bases short and J 4 bases short, with 13 bases between. The length of the CDR3 is 14 residues. Germline V CDR1 and CDR2: MGHDK, SYGVNS. The CDR3 DNA sequence: TGTGCCAGCAGTGCTAGGGTGGGCGGCACTGAAGCTTTCTTT. As protein: CASSARVGGTEAFF.

This clonotype was detected only a few times. This rearrangement joins TRBV19 to TRBJ1-1; D remains unclear. CDR3 length equals 14 residues. Germline V lookup: CDR1 LNHDA, CDR2 SQIVND (reference sequence). V was clipped by 4 bases and J by 0 bases, with 9 bases between them. For the CDR3, the DNA is TGTGCCAGTAGTAATATGGGCATGAACACTGAAGCTTTCTTT. It codes for CASSNMGMNTEAFF.

This clonotype was picked up a small number of times. The chain uses TRBV3-1 and TRBJ2-1; TRBD2 agrees at 10 bases. CDR1 and CDR2 from the germline V gene are LGHDT and YNNKEL (reference sequence). The CDR3 contains 17 residues. The V segment lost 2 bases and the J segment 4 bases; nucleotides outside the gene matches: 8. Here the CDR3 reads CASSQLAGESYYNEQFF. The CDR3 DNA sequence: TGTGCCAGCAGCCAACTAGCGGGAGAAAGTTATTACAATGAGCAGTTCTTC.